This TCR beta chain stems from a study of shared clonotypes between healthy human individuals. Study-level results: Sequencing depth was expected to influence donor clonotype sharing.

As for this clone: Antigen specificity is unknown.

Germline values: CDR1 ENHRY, CDR2 SYGVKD. The CDR3 has 17 amino acids. The V segment lost 3 bases and the J segment 3 bases; nucleotides outside the gene matches: 8. Measured with immunoSEQ multiplex PCR; TCRdb has only the in-frame clones, and not every one. The sample lists about 2.5 million clones, under 95% occurring once. The source material was naive CD4+ T cells from PBMCs. The subset here: CD45RA+ positively selected. This TCR derives from a man between 18 and 35 years old in good health. Some clones in this sample may be carry-over from other donors' samples. The rearrangement uses TRBV10-3 and TRBJ2-7; 13 bases are a match to TRBD2. The CDR3: CAISDRGLAGDLYEQYF. As DNA, the CDR3 is TGTGCCATCAGTGACCGTGGACTAGCGGGAGATCTCTACGAGCAGTACTTC.